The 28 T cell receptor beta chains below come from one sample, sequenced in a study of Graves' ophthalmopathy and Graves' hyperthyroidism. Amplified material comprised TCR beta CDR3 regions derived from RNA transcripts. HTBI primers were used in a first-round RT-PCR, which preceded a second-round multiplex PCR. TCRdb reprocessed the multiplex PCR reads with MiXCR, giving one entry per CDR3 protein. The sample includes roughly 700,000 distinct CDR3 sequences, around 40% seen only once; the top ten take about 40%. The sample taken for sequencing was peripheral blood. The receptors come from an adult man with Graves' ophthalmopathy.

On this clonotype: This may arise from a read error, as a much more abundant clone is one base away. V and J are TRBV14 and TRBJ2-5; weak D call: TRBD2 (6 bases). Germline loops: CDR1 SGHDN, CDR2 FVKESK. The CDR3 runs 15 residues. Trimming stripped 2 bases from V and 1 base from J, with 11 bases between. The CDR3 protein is CASSQTGRGQETQYF. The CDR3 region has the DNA TGTGCCAGCAGCCAAACCGGGAGAGGCCAAGAGACCCAGTACTTC.

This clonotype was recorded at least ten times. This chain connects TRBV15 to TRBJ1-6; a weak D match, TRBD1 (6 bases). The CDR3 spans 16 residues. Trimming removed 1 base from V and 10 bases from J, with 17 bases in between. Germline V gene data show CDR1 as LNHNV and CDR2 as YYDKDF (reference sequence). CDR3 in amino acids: CATSRATGMKISPLHF. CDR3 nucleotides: TGTGCCACCAGCAGAGCTACAGGGATGAAAATCTCACCCCTCCACTTT.

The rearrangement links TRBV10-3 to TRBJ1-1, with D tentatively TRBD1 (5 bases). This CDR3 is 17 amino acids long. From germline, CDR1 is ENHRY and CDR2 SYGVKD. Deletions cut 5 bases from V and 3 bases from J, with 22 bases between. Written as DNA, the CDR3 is TGTGCCATCAGTTATAATACGGGGAGGGGTAGGGACACTGAAGCTTTCTTT. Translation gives CAISYNTGRGRDTEAFF.

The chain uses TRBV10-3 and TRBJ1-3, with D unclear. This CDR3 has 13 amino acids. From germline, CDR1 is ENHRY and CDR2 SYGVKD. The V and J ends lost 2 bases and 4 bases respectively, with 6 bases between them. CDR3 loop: CAISEGTGNTIYF. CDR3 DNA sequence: TGTGCCATCAGTGAGGGAACCGGAAACACCATATATTTT.

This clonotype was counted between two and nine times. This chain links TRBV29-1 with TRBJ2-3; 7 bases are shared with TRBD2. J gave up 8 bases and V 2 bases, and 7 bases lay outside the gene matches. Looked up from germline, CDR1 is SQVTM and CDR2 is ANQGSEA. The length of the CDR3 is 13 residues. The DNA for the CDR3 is TGCAGCGTTGAACGTGGGAGGGCAGGTACGCAGTATTTT. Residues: CSVERGRAGTQYF.

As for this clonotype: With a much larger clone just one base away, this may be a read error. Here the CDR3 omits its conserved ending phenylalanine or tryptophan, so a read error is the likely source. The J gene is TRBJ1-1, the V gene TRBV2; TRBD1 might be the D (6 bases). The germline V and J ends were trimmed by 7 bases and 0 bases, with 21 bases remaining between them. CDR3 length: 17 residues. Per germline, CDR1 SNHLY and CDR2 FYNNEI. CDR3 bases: TGTGCCAGCAACAAAGGGGGAGGATCGAGAATGAACACTGAAGCTTTCCTT. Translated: CASNKGGGSRMNTEAFL.

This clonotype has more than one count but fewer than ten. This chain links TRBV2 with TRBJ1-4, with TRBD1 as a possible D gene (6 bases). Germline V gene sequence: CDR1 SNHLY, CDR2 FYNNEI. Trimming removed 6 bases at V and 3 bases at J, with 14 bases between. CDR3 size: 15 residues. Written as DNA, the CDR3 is TGTGCCAGCAGGGGAAGGGGGGGTGCTAATGAAAAACTGTTTTTT. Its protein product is CASRGRGGANEKLFF.

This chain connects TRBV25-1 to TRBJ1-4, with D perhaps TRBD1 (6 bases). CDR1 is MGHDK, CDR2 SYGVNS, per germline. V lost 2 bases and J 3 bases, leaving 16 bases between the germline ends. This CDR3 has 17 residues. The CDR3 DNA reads TGTGCCAGCAGTGAACGCGACAGGTCTGGATCTAATGAAAAACTGTTTTTT. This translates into CASSERDRSGSNEKLFF.

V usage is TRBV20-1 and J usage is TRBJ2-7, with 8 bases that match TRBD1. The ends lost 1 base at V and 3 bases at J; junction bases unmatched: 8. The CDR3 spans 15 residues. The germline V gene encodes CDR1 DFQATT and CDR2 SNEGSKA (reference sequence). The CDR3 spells CSARGARQGHYEQYF. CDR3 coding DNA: TGCAGTGCTAGAGGTGCCCGACAGGGGCACTACGAGCAGTACTTC.

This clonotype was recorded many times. This CDR3 reads CASSLAPLAPGANVLTF. CDR3 sequence (DNA): TGTGCCAGCAGCTTAGCTCCCCTGGCTCCTGGGGCCAACGTCCTGACTTTC. The rearrangement uses TRBV7-9 and TRBJ2-6; no clear D gene. From germline, CDR1 is SEHNR and CDR2 FQNEAQ (reference sequence). With 0 bases removed from V and 2 bases from J, the gap between germline ends came to 11 bases. The CDR3 contains 17 residues.

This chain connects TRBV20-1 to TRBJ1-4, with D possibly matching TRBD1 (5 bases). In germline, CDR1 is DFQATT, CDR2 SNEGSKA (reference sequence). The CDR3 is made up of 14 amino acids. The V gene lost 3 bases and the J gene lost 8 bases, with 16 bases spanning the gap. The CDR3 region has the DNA TGCAGTGCTAGCGGCCTAACAGGCCCAGAAAAACTGTTTTTT. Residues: CSASGLTGPEKLFF.

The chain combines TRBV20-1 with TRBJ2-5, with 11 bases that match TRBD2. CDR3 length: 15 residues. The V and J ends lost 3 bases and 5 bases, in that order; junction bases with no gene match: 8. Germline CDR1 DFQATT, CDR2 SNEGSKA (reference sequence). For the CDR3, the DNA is TGCAGTGCTAGTAGCCTAGCGGGAGGTCTTGAGACCCAGTACTTC. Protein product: CSASSLAGGLETQYF.

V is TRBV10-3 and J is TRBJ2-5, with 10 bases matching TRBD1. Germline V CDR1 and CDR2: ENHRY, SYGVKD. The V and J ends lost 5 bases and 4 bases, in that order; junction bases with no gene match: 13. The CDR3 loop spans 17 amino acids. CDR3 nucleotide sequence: TGTGCCATCAGTAAGCGGACAGGGGGAAGGAGAGGAGAGACCCAGTACTTC. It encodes CAISKRTGGRRGETQYF.

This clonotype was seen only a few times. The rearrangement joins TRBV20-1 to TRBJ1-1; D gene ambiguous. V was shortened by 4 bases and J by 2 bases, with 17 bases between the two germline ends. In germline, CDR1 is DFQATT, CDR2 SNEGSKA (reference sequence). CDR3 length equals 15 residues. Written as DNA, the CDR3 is TGCAGTGCTACCCCGGCATTGGCAATAAACACTGAAGCTTTCTTT. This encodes CSATPALAINTEAFF.

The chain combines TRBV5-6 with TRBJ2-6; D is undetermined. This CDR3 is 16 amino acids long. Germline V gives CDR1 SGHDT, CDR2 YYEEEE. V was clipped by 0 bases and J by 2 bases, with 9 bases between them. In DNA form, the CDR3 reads TGTGCCAGCAGCTTGGACGTTTTGGCTGGGGCCAACGTCCTGACTTTC. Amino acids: CASSLDVLAGANVLTF.

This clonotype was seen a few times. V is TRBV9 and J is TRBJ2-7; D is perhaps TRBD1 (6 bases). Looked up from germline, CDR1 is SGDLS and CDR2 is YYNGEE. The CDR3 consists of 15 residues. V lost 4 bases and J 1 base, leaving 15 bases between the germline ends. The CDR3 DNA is TGTGCCAGCAGCAGAACAGGGAGAGGGTCCTACGAGCAGTACTTC. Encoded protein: CASSRTGRGSYEQYF.

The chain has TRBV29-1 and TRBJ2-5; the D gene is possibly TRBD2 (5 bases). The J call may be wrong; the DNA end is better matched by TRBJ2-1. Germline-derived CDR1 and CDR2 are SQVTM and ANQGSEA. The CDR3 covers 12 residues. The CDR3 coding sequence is TGCAGCGTTGAGAGAGGGATCGATGAGCAGTTCTTC. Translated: CSVERGIDEQFF.

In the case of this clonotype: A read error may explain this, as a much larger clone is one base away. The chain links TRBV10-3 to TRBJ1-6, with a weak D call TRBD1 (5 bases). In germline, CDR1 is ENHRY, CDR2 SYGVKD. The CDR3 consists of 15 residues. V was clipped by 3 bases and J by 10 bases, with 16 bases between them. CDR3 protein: CAISEGQGYISPLHF. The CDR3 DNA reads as TGTGCCATCAGTGAAGGGCAGGGTTACATCTCACCCCTCCACTTT.

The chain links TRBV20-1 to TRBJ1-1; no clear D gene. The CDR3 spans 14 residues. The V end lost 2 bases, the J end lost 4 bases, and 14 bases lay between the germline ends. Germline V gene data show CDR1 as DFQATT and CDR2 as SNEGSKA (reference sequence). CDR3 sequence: CSARPGAGVTEAFF. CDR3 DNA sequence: TGCAGTGCTAGACCGGGAGCCGGTGTCACTGAAGCTTTCTTT.

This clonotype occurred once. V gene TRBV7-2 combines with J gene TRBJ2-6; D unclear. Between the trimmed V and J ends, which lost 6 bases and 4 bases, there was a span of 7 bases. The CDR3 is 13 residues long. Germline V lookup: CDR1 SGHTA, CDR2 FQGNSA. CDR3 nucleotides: TGTGCCAGCAGGAACCGGGGGGCCAACGTCCTGACTTTC. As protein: CASRNRGANVLTF.

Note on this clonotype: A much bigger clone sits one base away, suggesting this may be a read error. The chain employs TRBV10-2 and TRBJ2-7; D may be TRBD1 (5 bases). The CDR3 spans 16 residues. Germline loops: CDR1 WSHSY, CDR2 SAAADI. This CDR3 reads CVSSGAWAGRTYEQYF. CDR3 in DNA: TGCGTCAGCAGTGGAGCATGGGCAGGGCGAACCTACGAGCAGTACTTC.

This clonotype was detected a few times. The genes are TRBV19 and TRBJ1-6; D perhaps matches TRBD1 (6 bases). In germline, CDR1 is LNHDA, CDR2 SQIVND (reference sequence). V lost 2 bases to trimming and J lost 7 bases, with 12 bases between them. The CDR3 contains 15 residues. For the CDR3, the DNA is TGTGCCAGTAGTATATTCGGACAGACCAATTCACCCCTCCACTTT. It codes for CASSIFGQTNSPLHF.

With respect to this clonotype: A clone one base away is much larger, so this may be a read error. The CDR3: CASSSEQGYGYTF. As DNA, the CDR3 is TGTGCCAGCAGCTCGGAACAAGGCTATGGCTACACCTTC. This sequence joins TRBV5-5 and TRBJ1-2; D unresolved. The CDR3 contains 13 residues. Germline V gives CDR1 SGHKS, CDR2 YYEKEE (reference sequence). The V end was cut by 3 bases, the J end by 4 bases, with 10 bases between.

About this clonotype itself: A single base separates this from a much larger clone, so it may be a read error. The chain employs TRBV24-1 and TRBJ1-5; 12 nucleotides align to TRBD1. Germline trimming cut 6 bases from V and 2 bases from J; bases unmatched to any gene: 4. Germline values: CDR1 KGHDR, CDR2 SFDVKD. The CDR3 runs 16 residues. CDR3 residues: CATSSGTGGGNQPQHF. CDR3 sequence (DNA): TGTGCCACCAGTTCCGGGACAGGGGGCGGCAATCAGCCCCAGCATTTT.

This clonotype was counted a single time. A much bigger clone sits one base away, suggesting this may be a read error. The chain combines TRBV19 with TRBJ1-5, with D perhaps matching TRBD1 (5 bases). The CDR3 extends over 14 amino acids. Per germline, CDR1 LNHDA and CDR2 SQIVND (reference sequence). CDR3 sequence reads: CVSSIGADNQPQHF. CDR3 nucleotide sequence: TGTGTCAGTAGTATAGGGGCAGACAATCAGCCCCAGCATTTT. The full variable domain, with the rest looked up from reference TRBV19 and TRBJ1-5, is DGGITQSPKYLFRKEGQNVTLSCEQNLNHDAMYWYRQDPGQGLRLIYYSQIVNDFQKGDIAEGYSVSREKKESFPLTVTSAQKNPTAFYLCVSSIGADNQPQHFGDGTRLSIL.

In DNA, the CDR3 is TGTGCCAGCAGCTTACTGGGGGGCAGAGGAAACACCATATATTTT. It specifies CASSLLGGRGNTIYF. The chain couples TRBV11-2 to TRBJ1-3; D is perhaps TRBD1 (6 bases). The CDR3 has 15 residues. Germline CDR1 reads SGHAT; CDR2 reads FQNNGV. Deletions cut 2 bases from V and 4 bases from J, with 12 bases between.

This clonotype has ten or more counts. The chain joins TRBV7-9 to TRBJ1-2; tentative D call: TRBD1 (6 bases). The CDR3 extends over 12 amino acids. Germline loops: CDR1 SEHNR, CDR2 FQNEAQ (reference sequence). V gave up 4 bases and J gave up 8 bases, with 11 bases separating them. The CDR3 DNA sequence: TGTGCCAGCAGCTACCGACAGGAAGGCTACACCTTC. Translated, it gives CASSYRQEGYTF.

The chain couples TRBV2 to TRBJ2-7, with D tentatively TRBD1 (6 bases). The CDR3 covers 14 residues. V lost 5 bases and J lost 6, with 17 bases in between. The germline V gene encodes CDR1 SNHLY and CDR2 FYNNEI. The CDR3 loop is CASSFSGTRGEQYF. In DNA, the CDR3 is TGTGCCAGCAGTTTTTCTGGGACAAGGGGCGAGCAGTACTTC. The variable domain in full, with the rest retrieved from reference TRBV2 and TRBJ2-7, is EPEVTQTPSHQVTQMGQEVILRCVPISNHLYFYWYRQILGQKVEFLVSFYNNEISEKSEIFDDQFSVERPDGSNFTLKIRSTKLEDSAMYFCASSFSGTRGEQYFGPGTRLTVT.